One and the same sample provided the 7 T cell receptor beta chains below, sequenced in a study of T cell repertoires in cytomegalovirus infection. MiXCR, run by TCRdb on the reads, gives a single entry per CDR3 protein. The data show under 150,000 distinct CDR3 sequences, with around 25% seen just once and 34% held by the top ten. The antigens these receptors bind are not known. Sequenced input: PBMCs, sequenced either directly or after in vitro stimulation (not recorded which). The receptor set was obtained from a human donor in good health (CMV status not recorded). Some clones in this sample may be carry-over from other donors' samples.

This rearrangement joins TRBV5-1 to TRBJ2-7; 10 positions agree with TRBD2. Germline V gene lookup returns CDR1 SGHRS and CDR2 YFSETQ. Trimming took 0 bases from V and 0 from J; bases not matched to a gene: 9. The CDR3 loop spans 18 amino acids. The CDR3 bases are TGCGCCAGCAGCTTGGGTGGTGGTAGCGGGAGGTTCTCCTACGAGCAGTACTTC. Encoded protein: CASSLGGGSGRFSYEQYF. The variable domain in full, completed from reference TRBV5-1 and TRBJ2-7, reads KAGVTQTPRYLIKTRGQQVTLSCSPISGHRSVSWYQQTPGQGLQFLFEYFSETQRNKGNFPGRFSGRQFSNSRSEMNVSTLELGDSALYLCASSLGGGSGRFSYEQYFGPGTRLTVT.

This clonotype was counted only a few times. The chain recombines TRBV4-3 with TRBJ1-2; D is unresolved. V lost 0 bases and J lost 3, with 11 bases in between. The CDR3 spans 15 residues. CDR1 and CDR2 from the germline V gene are LGHNA and YSLEER. CDR3 residues: CASSQDTGRDYGYTF. The DNA for the CDR3 is TGCGCCAGCAGCCAAGATACGGGCAGAGACTATGGCTACACCTTC.

The V call is TRBV6-1, the J call TRBJ2-1; D might be TRBD1 (6 bases). The CDR3 extends over 15 amino acids. V was pared by 7 bases and J by 10 bases, with 23 bases between. Germline V lookup: CDR1 MNHNS, CDR2 SASEGT. The CDR3 DNA follows: TGTGCCAGCAACACCAAAGAGTCCTTCGGGACAGAGCAGTTCTTC. Residues: CASNTKESFGTEQFF.

This clonotype was seen at least ten times. This rearrangement joins TRBV7-9 to TRBJ1-1; no definite D call. Trimming took 2 bases from V and 0 from J, leaving 7 bases between them. This CDR3 is 14 amino acids long. Per germline, CDR1 SEHNR and CDR2 FQNEAQ (reference sequence). Here the CDR3 reads CASSLFGVNTEAFF. DNA of the CDR3: TGTGCCAGCAGCTTATTTGGTGTGAACACTGAAGCTTTCTTT. Supplemented by reference TRBV7-9 and TRBJ1-1, the full variable domain reads DTGVSQNPRHKITKRGQNVTFRCDPISEHNRLYWYRQTLGQGPEFLTYFQNEAQLEKSRLLSDRFSAERPKGSFSTLEIQRTEQGDSAMYLCASSLFGVNTEAFFGQGTRLTVV.

V usage is TRBV4-1 and J usage is TRBJ2-3; 11 bases are shared with TRBD2. The length of the CDR3 is 21 residues. V lost 1 base and J lost 2; bases outside the gene matches: 17. Germline CDR1 is MGHRA and CDR2 is YSYEKL. The CDR3 region is CASSQVRGSGRAGLVTDTQYF. The CDR3 DNA reads as TGCGCCAGCAGCCAAGTGAGAGGTAGCGGGAGGGCCGGGTTGGTCACAGATACGCAGTATTTT.

This clonotype was counted between two and nine times. The chain employs TRBV2 and TRBJ2-7, with 8 bases matching TRBD2. CDR1 is SNHLY, CDR2 FYNNEI, per germline. CDR3 length: 15 amino acids. J lost 4 bases, V lost 0 bases, and 5 bases had no gene match. CDR3 in amino acids: CASSEAAGGLYEQYV. The CDR3 DNA sequence: TGTGCCAGCAGTGAAGCGGCGGGAGGTCTGTACGAGCAGTACGTC.

The sample holds a few counts of this clonotype. The V call is TRBV28, the J call TRBJ1-1, with TRBD1 as a possible D gene (5 bases). The CDR3 has 15 amino acids. The V gene's germline CDR1 is MDHEN and CDR2 SYDVKM. The V end was cut by 5 bases, the J end by 4 bases, with 17 bases between. CDR3 DNA sequence: TGTGCCAGCAGTCCAGGTTCCGGGGCGAGCACTGAAGCTTTCTTT. It codes for CASSPGSGASTEAFF. Looking up the rest from reference TRBV28 and TRBJ1-1 gives the full variable domain: DVKVTQSSRYLVKRTGEKVFLECVQDMDHENMFWYRQDPGLGLRLIYFSYDVKMKEKGDIPEGYSVSREKKERFSLILESASTNQTSMYLCASSPGSGASTEAFFGQGTRLTVV.